Listed below are T cell receptor beta chains from one sample, sequenced in a study of metastatic and nonmetastatic thyroid tumors. TCRdb re-processed the PCR reads through MiXCR. The repertoire consists of roughly 71,000 clones, with 18% occurring once and the leading ten covering around 13%. Specimen: blood. Source of these receptors: a female donor with papillary thyroid cancer or a benign thyroid nodule (not recorded which). Some clones in this sample may be carry-over from other donors' samples. Both conserved end residues are part of each CDR3. The order of the fields is clone size, J gene, D gene, V gene, CDR3 protein, CDR3 DNA. A D gene is named only where the DNA matches it firmly. Some rows have no size entry. The others give once, few or many, or a class for an expanded clone.

many TRBJ2-7 NA TRBV7-9 CASSPTSYEQYF TGTGCCAGCAGCCCTACTAGTTACGAGCAGTACTTC
NA TRBJ2-3 TRBD1 TRBV18 CASSQSQGAADTQYF TGTGCCAGCTCTCAGTCCCAGGGGGCTGCAGATACGCAGTATTTT
many TRBJ2-7 NA TRBV5-5 CASSLEDRTTYEQYF TGTGCCAGCAGCTTGGAAGATAGGACAACCTACGAGCAGTACTTC
many TRBJ2-2 TRBD2 TRBV29-1 CSVGGASGRDTGELFF TGCAGCGTGGGGGGGGCTAGCGGGAGAGATACCGGGGAGCTGTTTTTT
NA TRBJ1-2 TRBD1 TRBV29-1 CSVETGGYTF TGCAGCGTTGAGACAGGGGGCTACACCTTC
NA TRBJ2-7 NA TRBV6-2/TRBV6-3 CASSYSVIRGYEQYF TGTGCCAGCAGTTACTCGGTGATCCGGGGGTACGAGCAGTACTTC
many TRBJ1-2 TRBD1 TRBV18 CASSEFRDSDDGYTF TGTGCCAGCTCAGAATTCCGGGACAGTGACGATGGCTACACCTTC
NA TRBJ2-1 TRBD2 TRBV20-1 CSAWWGLSGANEQFF TGCAGTGCTTGGTGGGGACTATCTGGAGCCAATGAGCAGTTCTTC
many TRBJ2-3 NA TRBV10-3 CAISEGWSGGTDTQYF TGTGCCATCAGTGAGGGGTGGTCGGGAGGCACAGATACGCAGTATTTT
many TRBJ2-5 NA TRBV11-2 CASSLGHGVETQYF TGTGCCAGCAGCTTAGGACATGGGGTGGAGACCCAGTACTTC
many TRBJ2-5 TRBD1 TRBV20-1 CSARFNKGQGALETQYF TGCAGTGCTAGATTCAACAAGGGACAGGGGGCACTGGAGACCCAGTACTTC
few TRBJ2-1 NA TRBV11-3 CASRITESYNEQFF TGTGCCAGCAGAATTACAGAATCCTACAATGAGCAGTTCTTC
many TRBJ2-1 TRBD2 TRBV9 CASSAGLAGTYNEQFF TGTGCCAGCAGCGCAGGACTAGCGGGAACCTACAATGAGCAGTTCTTC
NA TRBJ2-3 NA TRBV18 CASSPTPVGDTQYF TGTGCCAGCTCACCAACCCCCGTGGGAGATACGCAGTATTTT
many TRBJ2-1 NA TRBV10-3 CAISERGDNEQFF TGTGCCATCAGTGAGCGAGGGGATAATGAGCAGTTCTTC
NA TRBJ2-7 TRBD1 TRBV6-5 CASSFAGGATGEQYF TGTGCCAGCAGTTTCGCAGGGGGCGCAACAGGCGAGCAGTACTTC
many TRBJ2-1 NA TRBV27 CASRFSSYNEQFF TGTGCCAGCAGGTTTAGCTCCTACAATGAGCAGTTCTTC
many TRBJ2-1 TRBD2 TRBV3-1 CASSRGGLAGYNEQFF TGTGCCAGCAGCCGCGGGGGACTAGCGGGATACAATGAGCAGTTCTTC